The T cell receptor beta chain described here comes from a study of OX40 agonist ivuxolimab in advanced cancers. Study background: Patients treated during dose escalation were battling hepatocellular carcinoma, melanoma, renal cell or head and neck cancer.

For this clone: The antigen remains unidentified.

Method: immunoSEQ multiplex PCR; TCRdb's copy keeps in-frame clones and lacks some. Here the sample spans about 78,000 clones, about four fifths being singletons. Trimming pared 1 base from V and 8 bases from J, leaving 15 bases between. The CDR3 loop spans 14 amino acids. The V gene's germline CDR1 is SGHRS and CDR2 YFSETQ. Whole-study findings and limits: The antigen specificity of the peripheral T cells (those that were expanded) was not determined.

This sequence originates from an adult with an advanced solid tumor such as melanoma, head and neck, liver or kidney cancer. The chain has TRBV5-1 and TRBJ1-2; D unclear. The source material was CD4+ or CD8+ T cells sorted from blood, sampled in a trial of the OX40 agonist ivuxolimab. CDR3: CASSLLSGKDGYTF. In DNA, the CDR3 is TGCGCCAGCAGCTTGCTTTCGGGGAAAGACGGCTACACCTTC. Full variable domain (rest looked up from reference TRBV5-1 and TRBJ1-2): KAGVTQTPRYLIKTRGQQVTLSCSPISGHRSVSWYQQTPGQGLQFLFEYFSETQRNKGNFPGRFSGRQFSNSRSEMNVSTLELGDSALYLCASSLLSGKDGYTFGSGTRLTVV.